The 5 T cell receptor beta chains reported below all come from one sample, sequenced in a study of blood T cell repertoires in COVID-19. Profiled with immunoSEQ multiplex PCR; TCRdb holds only in-frame clones, not every one. The sample lists around 300,000 clones, about 88% seen once, with 2% in the top ten. Material for sequencing was PBMCs or T cells enriched from blood (not recorded which). The source is a woman in her fifties or sixties in a cohort exposed to, infected with or recovered from COVID-19 (not recorded which).

This chain links TRBV2 with TRBJ2-1, with 10 positions matching TRBD2. The junction had 6 bases not matched to a gene; V was cut back by 1 base and J by 9 bases. Germline V CDR1 and CDR2: SNHLY, FYNNEI. The CDR3 is made up of 15 amino acids. The CDR3 loop is CASSEVGAGGAEQFF. As DNA, the CDR3 is TGTGCCAGCAGTGAAGTAGGAGCGGGGGGGGCTGAGCAGTTCTTC. Supplemented by reference TRBV2 and TRBJ2-1, the full variable domain reads EPEVTQTPSHQVTQMGQEVILRCVPISNHLYFYWYRQILGQKVEFLVSFYNNEISEKSEIFDDQFSVERPDGSNFTLKIRSTKLEDSAMYFCASSEVGAGGAEQFFGPGTRLTVL.

This clone appeared once. The chain joins TRBV6-1 to TRBJ2-7; tentative D call: TRBD1 (5 bases). Germline assignment: CDR1 MNHNS and CDR2 SASEGT. Deletions cut 3 bases from V and 3 bases from J, with 6 bases between. This CDR3 comprises 12 residues. CDR3 bases: TGTGCCAGCAGTGACAGGGACTACGAGCAGTACTTC. Its protein is CASSDRDYEQYF.

The chain has TRBV19 and TRBJ1-6; 7 bases line up with TRBD1. Germline assignment: CDR1 LNHDA and CDR2 SQIVND (reference sequence). The ends lost 0 bases at V and 8 bases at J; junction bases unmatched: 1. The CDR3 covers 14 residues. CDR3 sequence: CASSIDTGDSPLHF. CDR3 DNA: TGTGCCAGTAGTATAGATACAGGGGATTCACCCCTCCACTTT.

The chain recombines TRBV11-2 with TRBJ1-2, with D possibly TRBD1 on 6 matching bases. Looked up from germline, CDR1 is SGHAT and CDR2 is FQNNGV. V was clipped by 5 bases and J by 6 bases, with 22 bases between them. The CDR3 covers 16 residues. CDR3 coding DNA: TGTGCCAGCAGCCGAGAGGCGACAGGCCGCTGGGATGGCTACACCTTC. Protein product: CASSREATGRWDGYTF. The full variable domain, its missing parts supplied by reference TRBV11-2 and TRBJ1-2, is EAGVAQSPRYKIIEKRQSVAFWCNPISGHATLYWYQQILGQGPKLLIQFQNNGVVDDSQLPKDRFSAERLKGVDSTLKIQPAKLEDSAVYLCASSREATGRWDGYTFGSGTRLTVV.

The CDR3 sequence: CASRKTGMSNQPQHF. DNA of the CDR3: TGTGCCAGCAGAAAAACAGGGATGAGTAATCAGCCCCAGCATTTT. V usage is TRBV28 and J usage is TRBJ1-5; the D gene is possibly TRBD1 (6 bases). The germline V gene encodes CDR1 MDHEN and CDR2 SYDVKM. V was clipped by 6 bases and J by 4 bases, with 16 bases between them. The CDR3 extends over 15 amino acids.